The entry below describes one T cell receptor (beta chain). This specimen comes from a study of OX40 agonist ivuxolimab in advanced cancers. Profiling relied on immunoSEQ multiplex PCR, and the TCRdb table lists in-frame clones only, not all of them. The repertoire holds 42,000 or so clones, with 80% to 90% as singletons. The specimen comprised CD4+ or CD8+ T cells sorted from blood, sampled in a trial of the OX40 agonist ivuxolimab. The clonotype comes from an adult with an advanced solid tumor such as melanoma, head and neck, liver or kidney cancer.

CDR3 in DNA: TGTGCCAGTAGTATGCGCAGGGGGCAGGTCCCTGAAGCTTTCTTT. Protein: CASSMRRGQVPEAFF. J is TRBJ1-1 and V is TRBV19; 8 nucleotides line up with TRBD1. There are 15 residues in the CDR3. V was clipped by 3 bases and J by 6 bases; unmatched bases: 9. Germline lookup yields CDR1 LNHDA and CDR2 SQIVND (reference sequence).